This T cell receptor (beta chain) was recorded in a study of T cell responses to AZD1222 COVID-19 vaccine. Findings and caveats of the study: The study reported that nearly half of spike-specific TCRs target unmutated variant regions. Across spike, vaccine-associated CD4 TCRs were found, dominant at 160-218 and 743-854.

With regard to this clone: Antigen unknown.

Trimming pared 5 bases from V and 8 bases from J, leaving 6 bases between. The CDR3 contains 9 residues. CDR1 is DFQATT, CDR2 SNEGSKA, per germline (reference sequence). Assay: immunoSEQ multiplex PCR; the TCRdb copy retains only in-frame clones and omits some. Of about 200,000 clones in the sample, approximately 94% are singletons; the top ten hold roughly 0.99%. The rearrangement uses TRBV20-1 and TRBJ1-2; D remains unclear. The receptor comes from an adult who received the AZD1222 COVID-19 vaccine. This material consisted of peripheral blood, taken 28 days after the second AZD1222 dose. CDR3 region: CSAPGGYTF. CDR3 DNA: TGCAGTGCTCCAGGAGGCTACACCTTC.